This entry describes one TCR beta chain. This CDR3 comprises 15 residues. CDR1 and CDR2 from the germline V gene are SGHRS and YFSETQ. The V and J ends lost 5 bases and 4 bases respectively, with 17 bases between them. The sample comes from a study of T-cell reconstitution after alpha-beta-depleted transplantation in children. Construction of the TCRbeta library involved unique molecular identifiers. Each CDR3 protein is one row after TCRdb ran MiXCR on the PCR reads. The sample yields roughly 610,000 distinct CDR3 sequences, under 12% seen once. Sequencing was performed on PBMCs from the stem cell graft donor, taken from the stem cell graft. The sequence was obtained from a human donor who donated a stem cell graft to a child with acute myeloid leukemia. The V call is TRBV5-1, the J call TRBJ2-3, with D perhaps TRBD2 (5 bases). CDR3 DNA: TGCGCCAGCAGACTCATACCCCGGGGATCAGATACGCAGTATTTT. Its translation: CASRLIPRGSDTQYF.